This T cell receptor beta chain was observed in a study of OX40 agonist ivuxolimab in advanced cancers. V lost 0 bases and J 0 bases, leaving 9 bases between the germline ends. CDR1 SGHNT and CDR2 YYREEE come from the germline V gene (reference sequence). There are 15 residues in the CDR3. The data were produced by immunoSEQ multiplex PCR, yet TCRdb's version contains in-frame clones alone and is incomplete. The sample consists of roughly 40,000 clones, 82% of them appearing once. This TCR was recovered from an adult with an advanced solid tumor such as melanoma, head and neck, liver or kidney cancer. The rearrangement joins TRBV5-4 to TRBJ1-1; D unclear. Sequences were derived from CD4+ or CD8+ T cells sorted from blood, sampled in a trial of the OX40 agonist ivuxolimab. In nucleotides, the CDR3 is TGTGCCAGCAGCTTGGGCGGGTTTTTGAACACTGAAGCTTTCTTT. Residues: CASSLGGFLNTEAFF.